This T cell receptor (beta chain) came from a study of cytomegalovirus exposure and HLA in healthy donors. Study-wide findings and caveats: A previous analysis found most TCR beta V segments productive roughly 87% or roughly 30% of the time.

Note on this clone: Its target is unknown.

The PCR had 60 Vbeta and 13 Jbeta primers. Measured with immunoSEQ multiplex PCR; TCRdb has only the in-frame clones, and not every one. The sample carries about 150,000 clones, 65% to 85% recorded once. The specimen sequenced was PBMCs. This sequence originates from a woman in her 40s in good health and CMV-seropositive.

CDR3 DNA: TGTGCCGGTTTAGCCCGCGATGAGCAGTTCTTC. Protein: CAGLARDEQFF. V and J are TRBV2 and TRBJ2-1, with D unresolved. Trimming shortened V by 11 bases and J by 8 bases, and 13 bases separated the two germline ends. CDR3 size: 11 residues. Per germline, CDR1 SNHLY and CDR2 FYNNEI.